This record covers a single T cell receptor (beta chain). Antigen unknown. 60 Vbeta and 13 Jbeta primers were used in PCR. Profiling relied on immunoSEQ multiplex PCR, and the TCRdb table lists in-frame clones only, not all of them. The data contain more than 150,000 clones, about three quarters of them singletons. In germline, CDR1 is SGHDN, CDR2 FVKESK. The germline V and J ends were trimmed by 0 bases and 5 bases, with 13 bases remaining between them. This CDR3 has 15 residues. This entry is derived from a study of cytomegalovirus exposure and HLA in healthy donors. Study-wide points: High sensitivity and specificity were reportedly achieved when the classifier diagnosed cytomegalovirus status. Links to common viral pathogens appeared, in a later analysis, for several of the most significant clusters. In vitro assays verified that three CMV-associated chains recognized CMV antigens specifically.

Sequenced sample: PBMCs. V is TRBV14 and J is TRBJ2-5; a possible D gene is TRBD2 (5 bases). The receptor was isolated from a man aged 18 to 30 in good health and CMV-seronegative. The CDR3 region is CASSQDHGVSETQYF. The DNA of the CDR3 is TGTGCCAGCAGCCAAGATCACGGGGTTTCCGAGACCCAGTACTTC.